This T cell receptor beta chain was observed in a study of OX40 agonist ivuxolimab in advanced cancers. A note on the overall study: Ivuxolimab, which targeted the costimulatory receptor OX40 (CD134), was an agonistic, fully human IgG2 monoclonal antibody. Intravenous ivuxolimab was administered to patients every 2 weeks at six dose levels: 0.01, 0.1, 0.3, 1.5, 3 and 10 mg/kg. Of the 52 patients in dose escalation, 19 had hepatocellular carcinoma, some 15 had melanoma, 9 had renal cell carcinoma and 9 had head and neck cancer. A male proportion of 70% to 90% and a mean age of 60 years, ranging from roughly 23 to 80, were recorded for the dose-escalation cohort. Prior anti-PD-1, anti-PD-L1 or anti-CTLA-4 therapy was permitted, and 40% to 50% of dose-escalation patients had received checkpoint inhibitors. Three dose-escalation patients achieved partial responses, one with hepatocellular carcinoma and two with cutaneous melanoma. Peripheral TCRbeta sequencing aimed to test whether ivuxolimab altered TCR sequence diversity and caused clonal T-cell expansion. The paper covers the monotherapy dose-escalation part of the phase I ivuxolimab trial, which included N of about 50 patients.

The CDR3 goes from the cysteine to the phenylalanine over 15 residues. The kept DNA is CDR3 alone, 45 bases in frame from the first base. V has 4 bases trimmed and J has 6 bases trimmed; junction bases matching no gene number 6. The germline V gene (reference sequence) supplies CDR1 LNHDA and CDR2 SQIVND. For this clone: The target of this receptor is not known. Base quality data are lacking; no much larger clone is found one base away.

The investigation overall reported the following: Low levels of normalized T-cell clonal expansion were also seen in some patients who did not respond. At doses from 0.1 to 3.0 mg/kg, clonal expansion was seen in both CD4+ and CD8+ blood T cells between baseline and week 6. The antigen specificity of the peripheral T cells that underwent clonal expansion was not determined. In the 0.1-3.0 mg/kg groups, partial responders had among the lowest normalized peripheral clonal expansion, particularly in CD8+ T cells. On average, CD8+ T cells showed more expanded clones than CD4+ T cells after ivuxolimab.

For sequencing of the TCRbeta CDR3 region, genomic DNA was extracted from the sorted cells. The immunoSEQ Assay was used to sequence the TCRbeta CDR3 regions. TCRdb carries this immuneACCESS record with in-frame sequences only. Its versions omit some clonotypes, under half of them owing to an unresolved V gene in the studies checked, with the rest unexplained. Here the sample has over 75,000 clones; 80% to 95% occur a single time. Of the sample, 0.9% to 1.2% is held by the ten largest clones. Patients with a history of autoimmune disease or receiving systemic immunosuppression were excluded from the trial. Peripheral blood for TCR sequencing was collected from all dose cohorts at baseline, on cycle 4 day 1, and on cycle 7 day 1. Samples were obtained from an open-label, multicenter, first-in-human phase I dose-escalation trial of ivuxolimab. Adults with locally advanced or metastatic melanoma, renal cell, hepatocellular, or head and neck squamous cell carcinoma were enrolled in the trial. Before TCR sequencing, CD4+ T cells and CD8+ T cells were sorted from peripheral blood as separate populations.

The TCR was taken from an adult with an advanced solid tumor such as melanoma, head and neck, liver or kidney cancer. The sample was CD4+ or CD8+ T cells sorted from blood, taken in a trial of the OX40 agonist ivuxolimab. Rearrangement joined TRBV19 to TRBJ2-3; 11 bases in the junction line up with TRBD2. The CDR3 in this case is CASSTLAGGPDTQYF. Read as DNA, the sequence is TGTGCCAGTAGTACTCTAGCGGGAGGACCCGATACGCAGTATTTT.